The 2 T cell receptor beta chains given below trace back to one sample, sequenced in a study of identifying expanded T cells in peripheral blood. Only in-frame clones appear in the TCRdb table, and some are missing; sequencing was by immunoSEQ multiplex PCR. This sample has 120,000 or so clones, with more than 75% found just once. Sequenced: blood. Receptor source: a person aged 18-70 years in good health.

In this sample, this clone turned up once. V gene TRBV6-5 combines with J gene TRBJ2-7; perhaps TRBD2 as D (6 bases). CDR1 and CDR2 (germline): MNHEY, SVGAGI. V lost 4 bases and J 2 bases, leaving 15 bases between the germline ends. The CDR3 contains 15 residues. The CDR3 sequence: CASSSAGGATYEQYF. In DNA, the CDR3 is TGTGCCAGCAGTTCCGCCGGGGGTGCGACCTACGAGCAGTACTTC.

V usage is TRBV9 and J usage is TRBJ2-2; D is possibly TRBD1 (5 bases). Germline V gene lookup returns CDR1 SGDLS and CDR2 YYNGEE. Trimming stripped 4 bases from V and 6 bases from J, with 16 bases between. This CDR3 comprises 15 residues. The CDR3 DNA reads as TGTGCCAGCAGCCCAAGGGGTAGTTTATCCGGGGAGCTGTTTTTT. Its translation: CASSPRGSLSGELFF.